Below are 10 T cell receptor beta chains sequenced from a single sample in a study of blood T cell repertoires in COVID-19. Using immunoSEQ multiplex PCR, the repertoire was profiled, and TCRdb retains in-frame clones only, with some absent. Of under 250,000 clones detected, roughly four fifths appear once; the ten largest clones hold about 4%. Sequenced input: peripheral blood. These receptors all stem from a man in his forties or fifties with acute or convalescent COVID-19.

The V call is TRBV15, the J call TRBJ1-3, with D possibly matching TRBD1 (5 bases). V was cut by 6 bases and J by 6 bases, with 21 bases left in between. In germline, CDR1 is LNHNV, CDR2 YYDKDF (reference sequence). CDR3 size: 16 residues. The CDR3 here is CATRPNRGIGTNTIYF. Here the CDR3 DNA reads TGTGCCACCAGACCTAACCGGGGGATTGGGACAAACACCATATATTTT.

This chain joins TRBV5-1 and TRBJ2-7, with D perhaps matching TRBD1 (6 bases). Germline CDR1 and CDR2: SGHRS and YFSETQ. The CDR3 runs 12 residues. The V end was cut by 2 bases, the J end by 6 bases, with 9 bases between. CDR3 DNA: TGCGCCAGCAGCTTACAGGGTCGCGAGCAGTACTTC. Its protein is CASSLQGREQYF.

The rearrangement joins TRBV19 to TRBJ2-3; D is unclear. Trimming shortened V by 3 bases and J by 5 bases, and 6 bases separated the two germline ends. CDR1 and CDR2 from the germline V gene are LNHDA and SQIVND (reference sequence). The CDR3 is 12 amino acids. The CDR3 is CASSIGEDTQYF. The CDR3 DNA reads as TGTGCCAGTAGTATCGGAGAAGATACGCAGTATTTT. The complete variable domain, with remaining parts taken from reference TRBV19 and TRBJ2-3, reads DGGITQSPKYLFRKEGQNVTLSCEQNLNHDAMYWYRQDPGQGLRLIYYSQIVNDFQKGDIAEGYSVSREKKESFPLTVTSAQKNPTAFYLCASSIGEDTQYFGPGTRLTVL.

The CDR3 DNA follows: TGTGCCAGCAGCTTAGTGGCACAGTCGAACACTGAAGCTTTCTTT. Translated, it gives CASSLVAQSNTEAFF. This rearrangement joins TRBV7-2 to TRBJ1-1; D is ambiguous. V was trimmed by 1 base and J by 1 base, leaving 10 bases between them. The CDR3 loop spans 15 amino acids. Germline V CDR1 and CDR2: SGHTA, FQGNSA.

As to this clone: The junction departs from the called germline gene at one end, perhaps through a read error. The chain has TRBV30 and TRBJ2-7, with 7 bases fitting TRBD1. Germline V gene data show CDR1 as GTSNPN and CDR2 as SVGIG (reference sequence). The CDR3 spans 13 residues. The CDR3 sequence: CAWSVPKTGRAGF. Written as DNA, the CDR3 is TGTGCCTGGAGTGTACCCAAGACAGGGCGGGCGGGCTTC.

The sample holds one count of this clone. The chain links TRBV25-1 to TRBJ1-4; no definite D call. CDR1 is MGHDK, CDR2 SYGVNS, per germline. This CDR3 comprises 15 residues. Trimming pared 6 bases from V and 7 bases from J, leaving 18 bases between. The CDR3 loop reads CASRAGALGGEKLFF. In nucleotides, the CDR3 is TGTGCCAGCAGGGCCGGAGCCCTTGGCGGTGAAAAACTGTTTTTT.

V is TRBV4-2 and J is TRBJ1-5, with D perhaps TRBD1 (6 bases). The CDR3 length is 14 residues. V lost 4 bases to trimming and J lost 4 bases, with 11 bases between them. The germline CDR1 and CDR2 sequences are LGHNA and YNFKEQ. CDR3 sequence reads: CASSRTGSNQPQHF. Written as DNA, the CDR3 is TGTGCCAGCAGCCGCACAGGGTCAAATCAGCCCCAGCATTTT.

This chain uses TRBV13 with TRBJ2-2, with TRBD1 matching over 8 bases. Trimming at V came to 5 bases and at J to 1 base, leaving 3 bases not matched to a gene. Germline values: CDR1 PRHDT, CDR2 FYEKMQ (reference sequence). The CDR3 runs 15 residues. DNA of the CDR3: TGTGCCAGCAGCGCTGACAGGGGGAACACCGGGGAGCTGTTTTTT. Translated, it gives CASSADRGNTGELFF.

CDR3 nucleotide sequence: TGTGCCAGCAGTTACGCCTCCCACAGGGGAAGCAATCAGCCCCAGCATTTT. This gives the protein CASSYASHRGSNQPQHF. The chain joins TRBV6-2 or TRBV6-3 to TRBJ1-5; TRBD1 matches 7 bases. The CDR3 length is 17 residues. Germline V gene lookup returns CDR1 MNHEY and CDR2 SVGEGT. Trimming removed 2 bases from V and 1 base from J; junction bases left unmatched: 8.

CDR3 in DNA: TGTGCCAGCAGTTACAGGGGGCCGGGTGGCTACACCTTC. It encodes CASSYRGPGGYTF. The chain recombines TRBV6-6 with TRBJ1-2; 7 nucleotides agree with TRBD1. Per germline, CDR1 MNHNY and CDR2 SVGAGI (reference sequence). This CDR3 contains 13 residues. V shed 2 bases, J shed 7 bases, and the junction held 4 bases outside the gene matches.